This T cell receptor beta chain was found in a study of memory CD4+ T cells and cytomegalovirus serostatus. Study-wide results and limits: Of 150 to 200 reported CMV TCRbeta sequences, just over 65 were found in memory CD4+ repertoires.

As regards this clone: Its target is not known.

The sort gate was single viable CD3+CD4+CD8-CD45RO+ cells for memory CD4+ T cells. Donors' CMV status reflects serum IgG against pp150, pp28, p38, p52. With V trimmed by 0 bases and J by 7 bases, 8 bases remained unmatched. The CDR3 has 15 residues. Looked up from germline, CDR1 is GTSNPN and CDR2 is SVGIG (reference sequence). Original handling: After removing out-of-frame reads, 2.3 million or so distinct TCRbeta sequences remained. The table came from immunoSEQ multiplex PCR; TCRdb's copy has only in-frame clones and leaves some out. D and trimming come from the DNA, and the V and J calls and clone size come from that table. The table records around 41,000 clones, around 78% of them present only once.

The V call is TRBV30, the J call TRBJ2-1; 8 bases align to TRBD2. This clonotype originated in an adult in good health and CMV-seronegative. The specimen sequenced was memory CD4+ T cells from blood. This chain's CDR3 is CAWSVVLAGNNEQFF. The CDR3 region has the DNA TGTGCCTGGAGTGTAGTCCTAGCGGGTAATAATGAGCAGTTCTTC.